This TCR beta chain was recorded in a study of cytomegalovirus exposure and HLA in healthy donors. Study-wide results and caveats: TCR beta chains numbering some 160 were designated cytomegalovirus-associated. That first-cohort TCR clusters tended to co-occur in the roughly 130 validation repertoires was found in a later analysis.

Germline V lookup: CDR1 SGHTA, CDR2 FQGNSA. This CDR3 contains 15 residues. The ends were cut back, 0 bases at V and 9 bases at J, with 16 bases in the middle. For this clone: The antigen is not known.

The protocol was immunoSEQ multiplex PCR, while the TCRdb copy is restricted to in-frame clones and leaves out a portion. This table has 170,000 or so clones, 80% to 85% appearing once. This chain uses TRBV7-2 with TRBJ2-3; maybe TRBD2 (6 bases). The sequencing input was PBMCs. The receptor comes from a woman aged 18-29 years in good health and CMV-seropositive. For the CDR3, the DNA is TGTGCCAGCAGCTTAGCGCCCGTTGAGGGAGGCACGCAGTATTTT. Translating it yields CASSLAPVEGGTQYF. Complete variable domain (other parts from reference TRBV7-2 and TRBJ2-3): GAGVSQSPSNKVTEKGKDVELRCDPISGHTALYWYRQSLGQGLEFLIYFQGNSAPDKSGLPSDRFSAERTGGSVSTLTIQRTQQEDSAVYLCASSLAPVEGGTQYFGPGTRLTVL.